The rows below give T cell receptor beta chains drawn from one sample of a study of blood T cell repertoires in COVID-19. TCRdb's copy holds only in-frame clones and misses some; the assay was immunoSEQ multiplex PCR. The table records more than 95,000 clones, roughly four fifths of them present only once. Sequenced: peripheral blood. These receptors came from a man aged 30 to 45 with COVID-19, enrolled during active disease. CDR3s include the opening cysteine and the closing phenylalanine or tryptophan. Each record gives: V gene, D gene, clone size, J gene, CDR3 protein, CDR3 DNA. D genes are given only for firm matches. Size values are once, few and many counts, or a class for expanded clones, and some rows have none.

TRBV30,TRBD1,-,TRBJ1-2,CASPLRDRGYTF,TGTGCCTCCCCCCTCCGGGACAGGGGCTACACCTTC
TRBV10-1,TRBD2,-,TRBJ2-1,CASSGHRGLALYNEQFF,TGCGCCAGCAGTGGTCACCGGGGACTAGCGCTATACAATGAGCAGTTCTTC
TRBV6-5,TRBD1,-,TRBJ1-1,CASSQDRRMLIEAFF,TGTGCCAGCAGCCAGGACAGGAGGATGCTCATTGAAGCTTTCTTT
TRBV25-1,-,-,TRBJ2-2,CASSELTKRPPNTGELFF,TGTGCCAGCAGTGAATTAACCAAGCGGCCCCCGAACACCGGGGAGCTGTTTTTT
TRBV9,-,-,TRBJ2-7,CASSVERGDSKNEQYF,TGTGCCAGCAGCGTAGAGAGGGGGGACAGCAAGAACGAGCAGTACTTC
TRBV23-1,-,-,TRBJ2-5,CASRTQETQYF,TGCGCCAGCAGGACTCAAGAGACCCAGTACTTC
TRBV12-3/TRBV12-4,-,-,TRBJ1-1,CASSLGEYTEAFF,TGTGCCAGCAGTCTCGGTGAGTACACTGAAGCTTTCTTT
TRBV12-3/TRBV12-4,TRBD2,-,TRBJ2-1,CASSLAGGSPEFF,TGTGCCAGCAGCTTAGCGGGGGGTAGCCCGGAGTTCTTC
TRBV6-2/TRBV6-3,-,-,TRBJ1-6,CASSDRSPDGLHF,TGTGCCAGCAGTGACAGATCACCCGACGGCCTCCACTTT
TRBV9,-,-,TRBJ1-3,CASSDNGNTIYF,TGTGCCAGCAGCGATAATGGAAACACCATATATTTT
TRBV7-3,TRBD2,-,TRBJ2-1,CASSATGTTYNEQFF,TGTGCCAGCAGTGCCACCGGGACTACCTACAATGAGCAGTTCTTC
TRBV12-3/TRBV12-4,-,-,TRBJ1-5,CASSLAGDQPQHF,TGTGCCAGCAGTTTGGCAGGCGATCAGCCCCAGCATTTT
TRBV28,-,-,TRBJ1-2,CASTTVNYGYTF,TGTGCCAGCACTACGGTTAACTATGGCTACACCTTC
TRBV6-5,TRBD1,-,TRBJ2-3,CASSYLGQADTQYF,TGTGCCAGCAGTTACTTGGGACAGGCAGATACGCAGTATTTT
TRBV7-9,TRBD1,-,TRBJ2-7,CASSSSGTVSEQYF,TGTGCCAGCAGCTCGTCAGGGACAGTTTCCGAGCAGTACTTC
TRBV14,TRBD1,few,TRBJ2-1,CASSQWTGLAYNEQFF,TGTGCCAGCAGCCAATGGACAGGGCTTGCCTACAATGAGCAGTTCTTC
TRBV19,-,-,TRBJ1-6,CASSWANSPLHF,TGTGCCAGTAGCTGGGCCAATTCACCCCTCCACTTT
TRBV5-6,-,-,TRBJ1-6,CASSPRQIINSPLHF,TGTGCCAGCAGCCCCAGACAGATTATAAATTCACCCCTCCACTTT
TRBV4-3,-,-,TRBJ2-7,CASSQDRGGFYEQYF,TGCGCCAGCAGCCAAGACAGGGGTGGTTTTTACGAGCAGTACTTC
TRBV5-1,TRBD1,-,TRBJ1-2,CASTMGQGAYGYTF,TGCGCCAGCACCATGGGACAGGGTGCCTATGGCTACACCTTC